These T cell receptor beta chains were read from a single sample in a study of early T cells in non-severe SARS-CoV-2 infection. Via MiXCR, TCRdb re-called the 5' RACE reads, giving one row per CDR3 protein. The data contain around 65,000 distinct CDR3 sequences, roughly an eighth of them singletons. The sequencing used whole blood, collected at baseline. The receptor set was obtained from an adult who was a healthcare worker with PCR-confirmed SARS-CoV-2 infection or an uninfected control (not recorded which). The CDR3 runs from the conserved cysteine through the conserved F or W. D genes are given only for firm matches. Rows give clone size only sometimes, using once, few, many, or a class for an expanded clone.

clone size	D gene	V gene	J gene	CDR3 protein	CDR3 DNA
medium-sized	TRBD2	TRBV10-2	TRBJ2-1	CASSVPLAGGDEQFF	TGCGCCAGCAGTGTCCCCCTAGCGGGCGGAGATGAGCAGTTCTTC
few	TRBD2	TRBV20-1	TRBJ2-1	CSASGTSGYNEQFF	TGCAGTGCTAGTGGGACTAGCGGCTACAATGAGCAGTTCTTC
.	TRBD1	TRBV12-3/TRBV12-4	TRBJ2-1	CASSLSLRGTYNEQFF	TGTGCCAGCAGTTTGTCCCTCAGGGGGACCTACAATGAGCAGTTCTTC
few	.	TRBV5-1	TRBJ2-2	CASTPSPGASTGELFF	TGCGCCAGCACCCCATCCCCGGGAGCTTCGACCGGGGAGCTGTTTTTT
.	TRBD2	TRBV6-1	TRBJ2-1	CASSSGGGGYNEQFF	TGTGCCAGCAGCTCCGGCGGCGGGGGCTACAATGAGCAGTTCTTC
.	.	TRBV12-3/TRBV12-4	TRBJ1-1	CASSFSGKSEAFF	TGTGCCAGCAGTTTCTCTGGGAAAAGTGAAGCTTTCTTT
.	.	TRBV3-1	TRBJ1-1	CASSHGTSNTEAFF	TGTGCCAGCAGCCATGGGACATCTAACACTGAAGCTTTCTTT
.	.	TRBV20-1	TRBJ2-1	CSAESVLAAYNEQFF	TGCAGTGCCGAAAGTGTACTAGCAGCCTACAATGAGCAGTTCTTC
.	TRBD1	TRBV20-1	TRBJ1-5	CSARKQGNQPQHF	TGCAGTGCTAGAAAACAGGGGAATCAGCCCCAGCATTTT
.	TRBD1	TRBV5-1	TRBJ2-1	CASRQGVYNEQFF	TGCGCCAGCAGACAGGGGGTCTACAATGAGCAGTTCTTC
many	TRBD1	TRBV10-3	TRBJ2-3	CAISGGDRATDTQYF	TGTGCCATCAGTGGAGGGGACAGGGCAACAGATACGCAGTATTTT
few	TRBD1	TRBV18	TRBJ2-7	CASSPPRTGVDEQYF	TGTGCCAGCTCACCACCCCGGACAGGGGTGGACGAGCAGTACTTC
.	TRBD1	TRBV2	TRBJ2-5	CASRRTGGGETQYF	TGTGCCAGCAGACGGACAGGGGGAGGAGAGACCCAGTACTTC
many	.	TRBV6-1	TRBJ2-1	CASIKASRNEQFF	TGTGCCAGCATAAAGGCTAGCCGGAATGAGCAGTTCTTC
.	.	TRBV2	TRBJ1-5	CASSDGDSNQPQHF	TGTGCCAGCAGTGACGGGGACAGCAATCAGCCCCAGCATTTT
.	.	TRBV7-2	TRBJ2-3	CASSFGTSTDTQYF	TGTGCCAGCAGCTTCGGGACTAGCACAGATACGCAGTATTTT
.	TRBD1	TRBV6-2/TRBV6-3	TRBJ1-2	CASIGQGRNGYTF	TGTGCCAGCATTGGACAGGGGAGGAACGGCTACACCTTC
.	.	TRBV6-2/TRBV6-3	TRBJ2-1	CASRTQYNEQFF	TGTGCCAGCAGAACGCAATACAATGAGCAGTTCTTC
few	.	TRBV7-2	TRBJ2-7	CASSLATFVRSPYEQYF	TGTGCCAGCAGCTTAGCTACATTTGTCAGGTCCCCCTACGAGCAGTACTTC
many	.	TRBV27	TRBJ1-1	CASSFWAGYDEAFF	TGTGCCAGCAGTTTCTGGGCAGGGTACGATGAAGCTTTCTTT
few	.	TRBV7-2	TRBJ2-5	CASTRAHQETQYF	TGTGCCAGCACCAGGGCCCATCAAGAGACCCAGTACTTC
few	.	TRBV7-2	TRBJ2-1	CASSLASANGHEQFF	TGTGCCAGCAGCTTAGCCTCCGCCAACGGGCATGAGCAGTTCTTC
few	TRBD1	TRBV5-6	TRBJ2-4	CASSSPQRGHIQYF	TGTGCCAGCAGCTCCCCACAGAGGGGGCACATTCAGTACTTC
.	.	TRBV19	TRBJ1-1	CASSIVVRVFTEAFF	TGTGCCAGTAGTATCGTCGTCAGGGTCTTCACTGAAGCTTTCTTT
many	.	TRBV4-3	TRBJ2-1	CASSQEWEVYSNEQFF	TGCGCCAGCAGCCAAGAGTGGGAGGTGTACTCAAATGAGCAGTTCTTC
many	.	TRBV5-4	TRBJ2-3	CASSPAGTDTQYF	TGTGCCAGCAGCCCCGCGGGGACAGATACGCAGTATTTT
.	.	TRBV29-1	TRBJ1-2	CSVSAALQRNYGYTF	TGCAGCGTCTCCGCGGCCTTACAGCGCAACTATGGCTACACCTTC
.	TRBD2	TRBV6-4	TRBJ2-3	CASSDSTSGGADTQYF	TGTGCCAGCAGTGACTCGACTAGCGGGGGGGCAGATACGCAGTATTTT
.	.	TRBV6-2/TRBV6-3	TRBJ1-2	CASSANQGVRGYTF	TGTGCCAGCAGCGCAAACCAGGGAGTACGGGGCTACACCTTC
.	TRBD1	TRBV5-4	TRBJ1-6	CASSFDRDNSPLHF	TGTGCCAGCAGCTTTGACAGGGATAATTCACCCCTCCACTTT
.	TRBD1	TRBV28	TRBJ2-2	CASNPRGTGELFF	TGTGCCAGCAATCCCAGGGGGACCGGGGAGCTGTTTTTT
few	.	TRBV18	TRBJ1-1	CASSPQTGINTEAFF	TGTGCCAGCTCACCCCAAACGGGGATAAACACTGAAGCTTTCTTT
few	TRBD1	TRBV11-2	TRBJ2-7	CASSSPDRGLLVSYEQYF	TGTGCCAGCAGCTCTCCGGACAGGGGACTACTAGTCTCCTACGAGCAGTACTTC
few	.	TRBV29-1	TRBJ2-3	CSVNGLRKADTQYF	TGCAGCGTAAACGGACTCCGGAAGGCAGATACGCAGTATTTT
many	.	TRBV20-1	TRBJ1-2	CSARDRQQDGYTF	TGCAGTGCTAGAGATAGGCAGCAGGATGGCTACACCTTC
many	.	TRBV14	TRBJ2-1	CASSQEWTSLRVDEQFF	TGTGCCAGCAGCCAAGAATGGACTTCTTTACGGGTCGATGAGCAGTTCTTC
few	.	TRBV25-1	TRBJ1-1	CASRFLSNTEAFF	TGTGCCAGCAGATTCCTTTCGAACACTGAAGCTTTCTTT
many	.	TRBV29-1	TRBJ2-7	CSARRGINYEQYF	TGCAGCGCCCGCCGCGGGATCAACTACGAGCAGTACTTC
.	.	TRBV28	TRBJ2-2	CASSVTRAGELFF	TGTGCCAGCAGTGTTACGCGCGCCGGGGAGCTGTTTTTT
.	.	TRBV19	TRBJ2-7	CASSITGRAYEQYF	TGTGCCAGTAGTATAACGGGACGCGCCTACGAGCAGTACTTC
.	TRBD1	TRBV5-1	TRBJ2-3	CASSDPRDRGTDTQYF	TGCGCCAGCAGCGATCCCCGGGACAGGGGCACAGATACGCAGTATTTT
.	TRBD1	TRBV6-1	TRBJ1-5	CASTGTGRSHSNQPQHF	TGTGCCAGTACCGGGACAGGGAGGTCTCATAGCAATCAGCCCCAGCATTTT
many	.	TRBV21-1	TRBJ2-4	CASSTSRDKNIQYF	TGTGCCAGCAGCACCTCCAGAGACAAAAACATTCAGTACTTC
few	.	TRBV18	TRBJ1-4	CASSHSDTFATNEKLFF	TGTGCCAGCTCACACTCGGACACCTTTGCAACTAATGAAAAACTGTTTTTT
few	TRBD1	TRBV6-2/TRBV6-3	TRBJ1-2	CASSLGQGGSYGYTF	TGTGCCAGCAGCCTCGGACAGGGAGGAAGCTATGGCTACACCTTC
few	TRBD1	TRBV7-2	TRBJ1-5	CASSLQGADQPQHF	TGTGCCAGCAGCTTACAGGGGGCAGATCAGCCCCAGCATTTT
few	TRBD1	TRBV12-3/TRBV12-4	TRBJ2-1	CASRKTGTGRDEQFF	TGTGCCAGCAGAAAAACCGGGACAGGGAGAGATGAGCAGTTCTTC
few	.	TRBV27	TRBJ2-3	CASTRGLAQDTQYF	TGTGCCAGCACCCGTGGGCTAGCCCAAGATACGCAGTATTTT
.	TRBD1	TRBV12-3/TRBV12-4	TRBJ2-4	CASSRDRNIQYF	TGTGCCAGCAGCCGGGACAGGAACATTCAGTACTTC
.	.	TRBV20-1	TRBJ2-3	CSAGTGPGADTQYF	TGCAGTGCGGGGACGGGCCCCGGCGCAGATACGCAGTATTTT
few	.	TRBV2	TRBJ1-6	CAISVIDSNSPLHF	TGTGCCATCAGTGTGATTGATAGTAATTCACCCCTCCACTTT